This TCR beta chain emerged from a study of cytomegalovirus exposure and HLA in healthy donors. Study context: In terms of ancestry, the Caucasian-associated cluster contained roughly 81% of the 398 genotyped donors.

Germline V gene sequence: CDR1 SGHNT, CDR2 YENEEA. The CDR3 loop spans 15 amino acids. V lost 1 base, J lost 4 bases, and 6 bases stayed unmatched. This clone was picked up a small number of times. Amplification used 60 Vbeta primers and 13 Jbeta primers. Produced via immunoSEQ multiplex PCR; TCRdb's table is partial and in-frame only. The sample shows around 140,000 clones, roughly three quarters of them seen only once. The sequence came from a woman in her fifties or sixties in good health and CMV-seronegative. Sample: PBMCs. The chain links TRBV11-3 to TRBJ1-1; 7 bases are shared with TRBD1. The CDR3 region has the DNA TGTGCCAGCAGCTTAGGTACAGGGGTGACCACTGAAGCTTTCTTT. This sequence encodes CASSLGTGVTTEAFF.